These 13 T cell receptor beta chains share one sample of origin, sequenced in a study of blood T cell repertoires in COVID-19. Method: immunoSEQ multiplex PCR; TCRdb's copy keeps in-frame clones and lacks some. The data show roughly 87,000 clones, with about 81% seen just once and around 16% held by the top ten. Sequenced material: peripheral blood. Receptors originate from a woman aged 55-70 years with acute or convalescent COVID-19.

V and J are TRBV6-1 and TRBJ2-2, with 14 bases aligning to TRBD2. The CDR3 spans 16 residues. J was trimmed by 6 bases and V by 4 bases; bases with no gene match: 4. Germline CDR1 reads MNHNS; CDR2 reads SASEGT. The CDR3: CASSVKTSGGAGELFF. DNA for the CDR3: TGTGCCAGCAGTGTAAAGACTAGCGGGGGGGCCGGGGAGCTGTTTTTT.

This chain uses TRBV9 with TRBJ2-1; TRBD1 is a possible D gene (5 bases). Germline CDR1 SGDLS, CDR2 YYNGEE. V lost 7 bases and J lost 3, with 14 bases in between. This CDR3 is built from 14 residues. CDR3 coding DNA: TGTGCCAGCGCCGGCAGGGCTGACTACAATGAGCAGTTCTTC. Its translation: CASAGRADYNEQFF.

The chain links TRBV19 to TRBJ1-1; the D gene is possibly TRBD1 (5 bases). V was cut by 7 bases and J by 4 bases, with 10 bases left in between. CDR3 size: 12 residues. CDR1 and CDR2 from the germline V gene are LNHDA and SQIVND (reference sequence). For the CDR3, the DNA is TGTGCCAGTACCTCAAGGGGCACTGAAGCTTTCTTT. It yields the protein CASTSRGTEAFF.

The J gene is TRBJ1-5, the V gene TRBV7-9; D not resolved. Germline V gene sequence: CDR1 SEHNR, CDR2 FQNEAQ (reference sequence). This CDR3 spans 14 amino acids. Between the trimmed V and J ends, which lost 6 bases and 4 bases, there was a span of 13 bases. The CDR3 reads CASRPDGMNQPQHF. The DNA for the CDR3 is TGTGCCAGCAGACCGGACGGGATGAATCAGCCCCAGCATTTT.

The chain uses TRBV6-5 and TRBJ1-1; 8 positions agree with TRBD1. After removal of 2 bases from V and 3 bases from J, the junction contained 5 bases not matched to a gene. Germline V gives CDR1 MNHEY, CDR2 SVGAGI. The CDR3 has 15 amino acids. CDR3 residues: CASSYRDRRDTEAFF. The CDR3 nucleotides read TGTGCCAGCAGTTACAGGGACAGGAGGGACACTGAAGCTTTCTTT.

The rearrangement joins TRBV7-3 to TRBJ2-2, with D perhaps matching TRBD2 (5 bases). Germline V CDR1 and CDR2: SGHTA, FQGTGA. The CDR3 runs 16 residues. Deletions cut 5 bases from V and 1 base from J, with 14 bases between. The DNA of the CDR3 is TGTGCCAGCAGCCGTTCGCGGGTTGTGAACACCGGGGAGCTGTTTTTT. It specifies CASSRSRVVNTGELFF. Full variable domain (remainder filled in from reference TRBV7-3 and TRBJ2-2): GAGVSQTPSNKVTEKGKYVELRCDPISGHTALYWYRQSLGQGPEFLIYFQGTGAADDSGLPNDRFFAVRPEGSVSTLKIQRTERGDSAVYLCASSRSRVVNTGELFFGEGSRLTVL.

The chain recombines TRBV10-3 with TRBJ2-1; D call uncertain. CDR3 length: 13 residues. The V end was cut by 3 bases, the J end by 5 bases, with 8 bases between. CDR1 is ENHRY, CDR2 SYGVKD, per germline. The CDR3 loop is CAISDGSHNEQFF. The CDR3 coding sequence is TGTGCCATCAGTGATGGCTCTCACAATGAGCAGTTCTTC.

This clone has at least ten counts. The chain uses TRBV7-6 and TRBJ2-7, with D possibly being TRBD1 (6 bases). Germline V gene sequence: CDR1 SGHVS, CDR2 FNYEAQ. V was pared by 4 bases and J by 2 bases, with 15 bases between. This CDR3 is built from 15 residues. The CDR3 coding sequence is TGTGCCAGCAGCTCCCTAAAACAGGGCCCCTACGAGCAGTACTTC. This sequence encodes CASSSLKQGPYEQYF.

In its sample, this clone was seen once. The chain couples TRBV5-4 to TRBJ1-6; D ambiguous. The germline V gene encodes CDR1 SGHNT and CDR2 YYREEE (reference sequence). The V end was cut by 4 bases, the J end by 5 bases, with 16 bases between. This CDR3 is 16 amino acids long. This CDR3 is CASSPPSTGNNSPLHF. The CDR3 bases are TGTGCCAGCAGCCCCCCATCGACGGGGAATAATTCACCCCTCCACTTT.

This sequence joins TRBV20-1 and TRBJ1-5; 7 positions agree with TRBD1. Germline assignment: CDR1 DFQATT and CDR2 SNEGSKA (reference sequence). The CDR3 is 15 amino acids. V dropped 6 bases and J dropped 5; count of bases not matched to a gene: 13. The CDR3 DNA follows: TGCAGTGCCAGTCCCGGGACAGAATTGGATCAGCCCCAGCATTTT. Translating it yields CSASPGTELDQPQHF.

V usage is TRBV5-6 and J usage is TRBJ1-1, with TRBD1 matching over 11 bases. CDR1 is SGHDT and CDR2 is YYEEEE in the germline V gene. V lost 5 bases and J lost 4; bases outside the gene matches: 7. The CDR3 has 15 amino acids. DNA for the CDR3: TGTGCCAGCAGTAGGACAGGGGGCCGAGGCACTGAAGCTTTCTTT. It specifies CASSRTGGRGTEAFF.

This clone was counted a few times. J is TRBJ1-1 and V is TRBV6-1; the match to TRBD1 covers 7 bases. The CDR3 spans 16 residues. Germline-derived CDR1 and CDR2 are MNHNS and SASEGT. V was clipped by 3 bases and J by 0 bases; unmatched bases: 7. This CDR3 reads CASSDHRGRMNTEAFF. The CDR3 DNA reads TGTGCCAGCAGTGACCACAGGGGTCGAATGAACACTGAAGCTTTCTTT.

The rearrangement uses TRBV7-3 and TRBJ1-1; a possible D gene is TRBD1 (5 bases). The germline CDR1 and CDR2 sequences are SGHTA and FQGTGA. The CDR3 contains 14 residues. With 5 bases removed from V and 4 bases from J, the gap between germline ends came to 14 bases. DNA for the CDR3: TGTGCCAGCAGCCAATCGGGGGGTGGCACTGAAGCTTTCTTT. Its protein product is CASSQSGGGTEAFF.